The sequence of this TCR beta chain was determined in a study of shared T cell receptors in the human thymus. This clone is a singleton in its sample. Sequencing used immunoSEQ multiplex PCR; TCRdb keeps in-frame clones, though not all of them. Here the sample spans about 400,000 clones, approximately 95% being singletons. V was clipped by 3 bases and J by 8 bases; unmatched bases: 8. Per the germline V gene, CDR1 is SEHNR and CDR2 is FQNEAQ (reference sequence). The CDR3 has 16 amino acids. V and J are TRBV7-9 and TRBJ2-1; 12 nucleotides align to TRBD1. The sequence was obtained from a human donor. The sample taken for sequencing was thymocytes. The chain's CDR3 is CASSFLGTGGADEQFF. The CDR3 DNA follows: TGTGCCAGCAGCTTTTTGGGGACAGGGGGCGCCGATGAGCAGTTCTTC.